This TCR beta chain was profiled in a study of regulatory dendritic cells for organ transplantation listed by TCRdb under 2017. Study-level background: To make regulatory dendritic cells, monocytes were cultured with vitamin D3 on days 0 and 4, plus IL-10 on day 4. On day 6, LPS was added to the DC cultures so that the response of the DCs to a potent maturation-inducing agent could be evaluated. TCRbeta repertoires were sequenced from sorted naive and memory CD4+ and CD8+ T cells before and after allostimulation with regulatory or mature dendritic cells. Study-wide findings and limitations: Only a couple of subjects were sequenced, and considerable between-individual heterogeneity in the alloreactive memory CD8+ T cell pool was noted by the authors. In both subjects, allostimulation led to expansion of memory CD8+ clones, although regulatory dendritic cells appeared to cause more limited expansion than mature dendritic cells did. The repertoires of naive CD4+ and CD8+ T cells were highly diverse, while memory cell repertoires were less diverse, with memory CD8+ cells being the most oligoclonal. Of the resting subsets, the one holding the most alloreactive TCR clonotypes was memory CD8+ T cells.

From its cysteine to its phenylalanine, the CDR3 spans 15 amino acids. The retained sequence is limited to the CDR3, 45 bases, with the frame set at the first base. The germline V gene encodes CDR1 LNHDA and CDR2 SQIVND (reference sequence). Sorted T cell subsets were CFSE-labeled and co-cultured for 4 to 5 days with allogeneic regulatory or mature dendritic cells at a 1:10 DC:T ratio. Naive T cells were sorted as CD45RA+ and memory T cells as CD45RO+ CD4+ or CD8+ cells by FACS. A couple of healthy control subjects provided the T cells used for TCR sequencing. The Qiagen DNeasy Blood & Tissue Kit was used to extract genomic DNA. Turning to this clone: No antigen is known for it. One junction end does not reproduce the germline sequence, and a read error may be involved.

Multiplexed two-step PCR with Vbeta-specific forward primers and Jbeta-specific reverse primers was used to amplify TCRbeta CDR3 regions. The TCRbeta libraries were sequenced on an Illumina instrument via the immunoSEQ service. In the source study's methods: IMGT annotation was used to assign V, D and J genes, and synthetic CDR3 analogues were used to correct the counts for multiplex PCR bias. The immunoSEQ Analyzer calculated repertoire clonality as one minus the normalized Shannon entropy. Whether a clone counted as expanded was decided by Fisher's exact test with Benjamini-Hochberg false discovery rate control and a two-tailed cutoff of P<0.01. Entries here come from immuneACCESS through TCRdb and include only in-frame sequences with V and J called. Some clones fail to appear in such tables; in the studies checked, an unresolved V gene covers under half of the shortfall, and the cause of the remainder is unknown. The V and J calls and clone size come from that table; D and trimming were worked out from the DNA. Present in this sample are over 10,000 clones, roughly 60% of which were seen just once. Clones ranked in the top ten supply more than 1% of the sample.

The clonotype originates from a human donor in good health. Sequences were obtained from naive CD8+ T cells from blood cultured with dendritic cells. Taken with the paper, the label for cell subset or site translates to: CD45RA+ naive T cells. The chain was built from TRBV19 and TRBJ1-4; the D gene is unclear. The bases read TGTGCCAGTAGTCTAGACCGAGCAACTAATGAAAAACTGTTTTTT. Its amino acids are CASSLDRATNEKLFF. With the portions outside the CDR3 filled from the reference TRBV19 and TRBJ1-4 genes, the complete variable region becomes DGGITQSPKYLFRKEGQNVTLSCEQNLNHDAMYWYRQDPGQGLRLIYYSQIVNDFQKGDIAEGYSVSREKKESFPLTVTSAQKNPTAFYLCASSLDRATNEKLFFGSGTQLSVL.